One sample yielded the 29 T cell receptor beta chains listed below, sequenced in a study of vaccination effects on CD4 cells after COVID-19. The protocol was immunoSEQ multiplex PCR, while the TCRdb copy is restricted to in-frame clones and leaves out a portion. Among approximately 68,000 clones listed, 60% to 85% were seen once. What these receptors recognize is not known. Pools of viral peptides were used by the ViraFEST assay to expand antigen-specific CD4+ T cells ahead of sequencing. The culture ran for approximately 10 days, and then CD4+ T cells were isolated. The healthy vaccine recipients, who had no prior SARS-CoV-2 infection, showed negative nucleocapsid antibodies. Sequencing used CD4+ T cells from PBMCs cultured with SARS-CoV-2 spike peptides, obtained before COVID-19 vaccination. The receptor set was obtained from a human donor who received a COVID-19 vaccine.

The V call is TRBV5-1, the J call TRBJ2-5, with D perhaps matching TRBD1 or TRBD2 (6 bases each). Germline values: CDR1 SGHRS, CDR2 YFSETQ. CDR3 length: 14 amino acids. The ends were cut back, 0 bases at V and 5 bases at J, with 11 bases in the middle. The CDR3 sequence: CASSLDRGDETQYF. The CDR3 coding sequence is TGCGCCAGCAGCTTGGATAGGGGGGATGAGACCCAGTACTTC.

V gene TRBV6-2 or TRBV6-3 combines with J gene TRBJ1-2, with 7 bases identical to TRBD1. The junction had 10 bases not matched to a gene; V was cut back by 6 bases and J by 6 bases. CDR1 is MNHEY, CDR2 SVGEGT, per germline. This CDR3 is built from 14 residues. The chain's CDR3 is CASSQSGQVNGYTF. The DNA of the CDR3 is TGTGCCAGCAGCCAATCCGGACAGGTCAATGGCTACACCTTC.

The chain employs TRBV29-1 and TRBJ1-1, with D tentatively TRBD1 (6 bases). V lost 5 bases to trimming and J lost 4 bases, with 17 bases between them. This CDR3 region has 14 residues. Germline V lookup: CDR1 SQVTM, CDR2 ANQGSEA. The chain's CDR3 is CSVITGPSSTEAFF. The DNA of the CDR3 is TGCAGCGTTATAACAGGGCCAAGTAGCACTGAAGCTTTCTTT. The variable domain in full, completed from reference TRBV29-1 and TRBJ1-1, reads SAVISQKPSRDICQRGTSLTIQCQVDSQVTMMFWYRQQPGQSLTLIATANQGSEATYESGFVIDKFPISRPNLTFSTLTVSNMSPEDSSIYLCSVITGPSSTEAFFGQGTRLTVV.

This rearrangement joins TRBV9 to TRBJ1-3; D gene uncertain. CDR1 is SGDLS and CDR2 is YYNGEE in the germline V gene. The V and J ends lost 4 bases and 0 bases respectively, with 14 bases between them. CDR3 length: 16 residues. The CDR3, as DNA: TGTGCCAGCAGCCCCCGACGGGCCGACTCTGGAAACACCATATATTTT. Amino acid sequence: CASSPRRADSGNTIYF.

The V call is TRBV5-6, the J call TRBJ1-1; D is perhaps TRBD1 (5 bases). With 0 bases removed from V and 0 bases from J, the gap between germline ends came to 15 bases. The germline V gene has CDR1 SGHDT and CDR2 YYEEEE. This CDR3 comprises 17 residues. CDR3 protein: CASSLDFGGRVNTEAFF. For the CDR3, the DNA is TGTGCCAGCAGCTTGGATTTCGGGGGAAGGGTGAACACTGAAGCTTTCTTT.

The J gene is TRBJ1-2, the V gene TRBV9; 10 positions match TRBD1. The CDR3 runs to 15 residues. The germline CDR1 and CDR2 sequences are SGDLS and YYNGEE. Trimming took 3 bases from V and 7 from J; bases not matched to a gene: 9. The CDR3 region is CASSATGTGEGGYTF. CDR3 nucleotide sequence: TGTGCCAGCAGCGCCACCGGGACAGGGGAGGGTGGCTACACCTTC.

The chain uses TRBV19 and TRBJ1-2; 7 bases align to TRBD1. This CDR3 has 14 residues. Germline-derived CDR1 and CDR2 are LNHDA and SQIVND (reference sequence). V lost 6 bases, J lost 4 bases, and 8 bases stayed unmatched. CDR3 DNA: TGTGCCAGTAGCCTTGGGACAGATACCTATGGCTACACCTTC. Translating gives CASSLGTDTYGYTF.

V and J are TRBV2 and TRBJ2-5; TRBD1 agrees at 9 bases. The CDR3 consists of 14 residues. CDR1 is SNHLY and CDR2 is FYNNEI in the germline V gene. With V trimmed by 7 bases and J by 5 bases, 8 bases remained unmatched. The CDR3 DNA reads as TGTGCCAGCATAGCACAGGGGGCGGTTGAGACCCAGTACTTC. It yields the protein CASIAQGAVETQYF.

The chain has TRBV11-2 and TRBJ2-1; the D gene is possibly TRBD1 (6 bases). Germline assignment: CDR1 SGHAT and CDR2 FQNNGV. The CDR3 contains 17 residues. V lost 5 bases and J lost 0, with 17 bases in between. This CDR3 is CASSHWYVQGSYNEQFF. CDR3 DNA sequence: TGTGCCAGCAGCCACTGGTATGTACAGGGCTCCTACAATGAGCAGTTCTTC.

V and J are TRBV4-2 and TRBJ1-3; perhaps TRBD1 as D (5 bases). This CDR3 comprises 16 residues. Trimming removed 0 bases from V and 0 bases from J, with 9 bases in between. Germline V lookup: CDR1 LGHNA, CDR2 YNFKEQ. CDR3 region: CASSQEGTTSGNTIYF. CDR3 nucleotides: TGTGCCAGCAGCCAAGAAGGGACCACCTCTGGAAACACCATATATTTT.

This clone was found once. V is TRBV11-2 and J is TRBJ2-5, with 10 positions matching TRBD2. Germline lookup yields CDR1 SGHAT and CDR2 FQNNGV. Trimming at V came to 0 bases and at J to 5 bases, leaving 12 bases not matched to a gene. This CDR3 has 18 amino acids. The CDR3 nucleotides read TGTGCCAGCAGCTTAGATGGGTTTGCTAGCGGGGGCCGGGAGACCCAGTACTTC. Encoded protein: CASSLDGFASGGRETQYF.

This chain joins TRBV3-1 (or the pseudogene TRBV3-2) and TRBJ1-3, with TRBD1 as a possible D gene (5 bases). The CDR3 covers 16 residues. V was pared by 0 bases and J by 4 bases, with 13 bases between. Germline V CDR1 and CDR2: LGHDT, YNNKEL (reference sequence). The CDR3, as DNA: TGTGCCAGCAGCCAAGATGTCGGGGCTTGGGGAAACACCATATATTTT. This codes for CASSQDVGAWGNTIYF.

The chain recombines TRBV4-1 with TRBJ2-2; 7 bases are a match to TRBD1. V trimming: 2 bases; J trimming: 8 bases; junction bases outside the gene matches: 2. The CDR3 is 13 amino acids. Germline lookup yields CDR1 MGHRA and CDR2 YSYEKL. CDR3 nucleotide sequence: TGCGCCAGCAGCCAAACAGGGGCAGGGGAGCTGTTTTTT. The encoded protein is CASSQTGAGELFF.

The table lists this clone with a count of one. The CDR3 nucleotides read TGTGCCAGCAGCTTACGCGACAGGGGATATGAGACCCAGTACTTC. It specifies CASSLRDRGYETQYF. The V and J genes are TRBV11-1 and TRBJ2-5, with 8 bases lining up with TRBD1. Germline V gene data show CDR1 as SGHAT and CDR2 as FQDESV (reference sequence). CDR3 size: 15 residues. The ends lost 2 bases at V and 5 bases at J; junction bases unmatched: 7.

The chain recombines TRBV5-8 with TRBJ2-5; no reliable D call. The CDR3 runs to 17 residues. The ends were cut back, 7 bases at V and 0 bases at J, with 22 bases in the middle. Germline V gene lookup returns CDR1 SGHTS and CDR2 YDEGEE. CDR3 sequence reads: CASPTMGASTYQETQYF. The CDR3, as DNA: TGTGCCAGCCCAACCATGGGCGCGAGTACATACCAAGAGACCCAGTACTTC. Supplemented by reference TRBV5-8 and TRBJ2-5, the full variable domain reads EAGVTQSPTHLIKTRGQQATLRCSPISGHTSVYWYQQALGLGLQFLLWYDEGEERNRGNFPPRFSGRQFPNYSSELNVNALELEDSALYLCASPTMGASTYQETQYFGPGTRLLVL.

This clone appeared a few times. V gene TRBV2 combines with J gene TRBJ2-1; TRBD1 matches at 7 bases. Germline V lookup: CDR1 SNHLY, CDR2 FYNNEI. The CDR3 spans 13 residues. The J segment lost 6 bases and the V segment lost 7 bases, leaving 6 bases of the junction unmatched. CDR3 residues: CASMAAGGNEQFF. The CDR3, as DNA: TGTGCCAGCATGGCCGCAGGGGGCAATGAGCAGTTCTTC. Together with reference TRBV2 and TRBJ2-1, the CDR3 gives the full variable domain: EPEVTQTPSHQVTQMGQEVILRCVPISNHLYFYWYRQILGQKVEFLVSFYNNEISEKSEIFDDQFSVERPDGSNFTLKIRSTKLEDSAMYFCASMAAGGNEQFFGPGTRLTVL.

The chain joins TRBV6-5 to TRBJ2-5; 7 nucleotides agree with TRBD1. With V trimmed by 6 bases and J by 5 bases, 9 bases remained unmatched. CDR3 length equals 14 residues. CDR1 is MNHEY and CDR2 is SVGAGI in the germline V gene. As DNA, the CDR3 is TGTGCCAGCAGCGACAGGGTTATTTGGGAGACCCAGTACTTC. Its protein is CASSDRVIWETQYF.

The chain couples TRBV28 to TRBJ1-3; 10 positions agree with TRBD1. Per the germline V gene, CDR1 is MDHEN and CDR2 is SYDVKM. V trimming: 5 bases; J trimming: 2 bases; junction bases outside the gene matches: 3. The CDR3 length is 15 residues. The CDR3 nucleotides read TGTGCCAGCAGTCCGGACAGGGGGGCTGGAAACACCATATATTTT. It is translated as CASSPDRGAGNTIYF.

The chain joins TRBV4-3 to TRBJ1-1, with D unresolved. The CDR3 is made up of 14 amino acids. The V and J ends lost 0 bases and 3 bases respectively, with 8 bases between them. The germline gives CDR1 LGHNA, CDR2 YSLEER. This chain's CDR3 is CASSQDTFDTEAFF. DNA of the CDR3: TGCGCCAGCAGCCAAGACACCTTCGACACTGAAGCTTTCTTT.

This clone was found once. The chain links TRBV24-1 to TRBJ2-2, with TRBD2 as a possible D gene (5 bases). The germline V gene encodes CDR1 KGHDR and CDR2 SFDVKD. Between the trimmed V and J ends, which lost 1 base and 2 bases, there was a span of 28 bases. The CDR3 loop spans 22 amino acids. The CDR3 bases are TGTGCCACCAGTGATTTAACGGGATACGGGTTGGGCAGGCGTTACAACACCGGGGAGCTGTTTTTT. This codes for CATSDLTGYGLGRRYNTGELFF.

The chain employs TRBV10-1 and TRBJ2-1; the D gene is possibly TRBD2 (7 bases). Germline-derived CDR1 and CDR2 are WNHNN and SYGVQD (reference sequence). Trimming left V 5 bases short and J 5 bases short, with 16 bases between. The CDR3 is 15 amino acids. The CDR3 nucleotides are TGCGCCAGCAGTTCCCAACGGGGGGCTGACAATGAGCAGTTCTTC. Residues: CASSSQRGADNEQFF.

V and J are TRBV7-2 and TRBJ1-5; no clear D gene. The germline V gene has CDR1 SGHTA and CDR2 FQGNSA. V was cut by 7 bases and J by 4 bases, with 11 bases left in between. CDR3 length: 13 amino acids. This CDR3 reads CASTPTGNQPQHF. The CDR3 DNA is TGTGCCAGCACCCCTACGGGTAATCAGCCCCAGCATTTT. Looking up the rest from reference TRBV7-2 and TRBJ1-5 gives the full variable domain: GAGVSQSPSNKVTEKGKDVELRCDPISGHTALYWYRQSLGQGLEFLIYFQGNSAPDKSGLPSDRFSAERTGGSVSTLTIQRTQQEDSAVYLCASTPTGNQPQHFGDGTRLSIL.

This rearrangement joins TRBV19 to TRBJ1-2; D gene uncertain. Trimming cost V 6 bases and J 10 bases, with 21 bases left between them. CDR1 LNHDA and CDR2 SQIVND come from the germline V gene (reference sequence). The CDR3 consists of 14 residues. The CDR3 DNA sequence: TGTGCCAGTAGGCCGTCTAACCGGGCCTCAGCCTACACCTTC. Protein product: CASRPSNRASAYTF.

The CDR3 loop is CAWSGWKRGESDTQYF. In DNA, the CDR3 is TGTGCCTGGAGTGGCTGGAAGCGGGGGGAATCAGATACGCAGTATTTT. This chain links TRBV30 with TRBJ2-3; 9 bases match TRBD2. The J segment lost 4 bases and the V segment lost 1 base, leaving 9 bases of the junction unmatched. CDR1 and CDR2 (germline): GTSNPN, SVGIG (reference sequence). CDR3 length: 16 amino acids. The variable domain in full, completed from reference TRBV30 and TRBJ2-3, reads SQTIHQWPATLVQPVGSPLSLECTVEGTSNPNLYWYRQAAGRGLQLLFYSVGIGQISSEVPQNLSASRPQDRQFILSSKKLLLSDSGFYLCAWSGWKRGESDTQYFGPGTRLTVL.

V usage is TRBV6-5 and J usage is TRBJ2-3; D is unclear. With 5 bases removed from V and 2 bases from J, the gap between germline ends came to 2 bases. Germline CDR1 and CDR2: MNHEY and SVGAGI. The CDR3 is 11 amino acids. For the CDR3, the DNA is TGTGCCAGCAGTAACACAGATACGCAGTATTTT. Translating gives CASSNTDTQYF.

This sequence joins TRBV7-9 and TRBJ2-1; D perhaps matches TRBD1 (6 bases). Germline V gene lookup returns CDR1 SEHNR and CDR2 FQNEAQ (reference sequence). The V and J ends lost 5 bases and 4 bases respectively, with 12 bases between them. The CDR3 is made up of 14 amino acids. CDR3 nucleotides: TGTGCCAGCAGCCCCAGGACAGTTTACAATGAGCAGTTCTTC. It encodes CASSPRTVYNEQFF.

This chain uses TRBV10-1 with TRBJ2-3, with a weak D call TRBD1 (6 bases). The CDR3 extends over 16 amino acids. Per the germline V gene, CDR1 is WNHNN and CDR2 is SYGVQD (reference sequence). The V and J ends lost 3 bases and 0 bases respectively, with 13 bases between them. CDR3 region: CASSDSRGTSTDTQYF. CDR3 in DNA: TGCGCCAGCAGTGACTCCAGGGGAACAAGCACAGATACGCAGTATTTT.

The V gene is TRBV10-2, the J gene TRBJ2-3; weak D call: TRBD1 (6 bases). Germline-derived CDR1 and CDR2 are WSHSY and SAAADI. Trimming shortened V by 3 bases and J by 3 bases, and 10 bases separated the two germline ends. The CDR3 loop spans 14 amino acids. This CDR3 reads CASSETGRTDTQYF. The DNA for the CDR3 is TGCGCCAGCAGTGAAACAGGGCGGACAGATACGCAGTATTTT.

The rearrangement joins TRBV11-3 to TRBJ2-1; D might be TRBD2 (5 bases). The length of the CDR3 is 14 residues. The ends were cut back, 9 bases at V and 2 bases at J, with 14 bases in the middle. In germline, CDR1 is SGHNT, CDR2 YENEEA. The CDR3 DNA sequence: TGTGCCAGGGAACCGGGGTACCCCTACAATGAGCAGTTCTTC. Amino acids: CAREPGYPYNEQFF. The full variable domain, with the rest looked up from reference TRBV11-3 and TRBJ2-1, is EAGVVQSPRYKIIEKKQPVAFWCNPISGHNTLYWYLQNLGQGPELLIRYENEEAVDDSQLPKDRFSAERLKGVDSTLKIQPAELGDSAVYLCAREPGYPYNEQFFGPGTRLTVL.